The next 26 T cell receptor beta chains were all read from a single sample in a study of blood T cell repertoires in COVID-19. Measured with immunoSEQ multiplex PCR; TCRdb has only the in-frame clones, and not every one. The sample records about 160,000 clones, 80% to 95% being singletons. Sequencing was carried out using peripheral blood. Source of these receptors: a man in his thirties or forties with COVID-19, enrolled during active disease.

The table lists this clone with a count of one. The genes are TRBV18 and TRBJ1-1; D might be TRBD1 (6 bases). The CDR3 has 14 residues. Germline V gene lookup returns CDR1 KGHSH and CDR2 LQKENI. V shed 5 bases and J shed 5 bases, with 15 bases lying between them. The CDR3 sequence: CASSVTQGRTEAFF. CDR3 nucleotides: TGTGCCAGCTCAGTGACGCAGGGGCGGACTGAAGCTTTCTTT. The whole variable domain, filled in from reference TRBV18 and TRBJ1-1, reads NAGVMQNPRHLVRRRGQEARLRCSPMKGHSHVYWYRQLPEEGLKFMVYLQKENIIDESGMPKERFSAEFPKEGPSILRIQQVVRGDSAAYFCASSVTQGRTEAFFGQGTRLTVV.

This chain joins TRBV11-2 and TRBJ1-6; no clear D gene. From germline, CDR1 is SGHAT and CDR2 FQNNGV. Trimming stripped 4 bases from V and 7 bases from J, with 23 bases between. The length of the CDR3 is 18 residues. The CDR3, as DNA: TGTGCCAGCAGCTCCCGGGTAGGGTCCTGGGAGGAGAATTCACCCCTCCACTTT. This encodes CASSSRVGSWEENSPLHF.

This clone appeared a few times. V and J are TRBV27 and TRBJ1-6; TRBD1 is a possible D gene (5 bases). V was shortened by 0 bases and J by 9 bases, with 9 bases between the two germline ends. Per the germline V gene, CDR1 is MNHEY and CDR2 is SMNVEV (reference sequence). This CDR3 contains 14 residues. The CDR3 region is CASSLSGAGSPLHF. For the CDR3, the DNA is TGTGCCAGCAGTTTATCAGGGGCTGGTTCACCCCTCCACTTT.

V usage is TRBV7-2 and J usage is TRBJ1-6; D perhaps matches TRBD1 (6 bases). Germline CDR1 is SGHTA and CDR2 is FQGNSA. V was clipped by 3 bases and J by 10 bases, with 19 bases between them. This CDR3 is built from 16 residues. DNA of the CDR3: TGTGCCAGCAGCTTCCGCAACTACAGGGCCGGGTCACCCCTCCACTTT. Protein sequence: CASSFRNYRAGSPLHF. Supplemented by reference TRBV7-2 and TRBJ1-6, the full variable domain reads GAGVSQSPSNKVTEKGKDVELRCDPISGHTALYWYRQSLGQGLEFLIYFQGNSAPDKSGLPSDRFSAERTGGSVSTLTIQRTQQEDSAVYLCASSFRNYRAGSPLHFGNGTRLTVT.

The V gene is TRBV5-8, the J gene TRBJ1-1, with D unclear. The CDR3 covers 17 residues. Germline CDR1 SGHTS, CDR2 YDEGEE. Trimming took off 0 bases at V and 4 bases at J, with 19 bases between the two ends. The CDR3 loop is CASSLASTHPTVTEAFF. CDR3 sequence (DNA): TGTGCCAGCAGCTTGGCAAGCACCCACCCGACTGTCACTGAAGCTTTCTTT.

This clone was counted once. The genes are TRBV6-5 and TRBJ1-2, with a tentative D call TRBD1 (6 bases). V gave up 8 bases and J gave up 3 bases, with 13 bases separating them. CDR1 and CDR2 from the germline V gene are MNHEY and SVGAGI. The CDR3 has 13 residues. CDR3 nucleotides: TGTGCCAGCCAAGGCGGGGGCGACTATGGCTACACCTTC. Encoded protein: CASQGGGDYGYTF.

This clone was seen just once. The chain has TRBV7-2 and TRBJ1-4; no reliable D call. The length of the CDR3 is 14 residues. Germline CDR1 is SGHTA and CDR2 is FQGNSA. Trimming left V 4 bases short and J 5 bases short, with 11 bases between. The CDR3 sequence is CASSSPSSNEKLFF. CDR3 DNA: TGTGCCAGCAGCTCACCTAGCAGCAATGAAAAACTGTTTTTT.

The V and J genes are TRBV5-4 and TRBJ2-1; 12 nucleotides agree with TRBD2. Germline V gene data show CDR1 as SGHNT and CDR2 as YYREEE (reference sequence). V shed 4 bases, J shed 15 bases, and the junction held 5 bases outside the gene matches. The CDR3 is 12 amino acids. The CDR3 DNA follows: TGTGCCAGCAGCGAGGGACTAGCGGGTCTGTTCTTC. It encodes CASSEGLAGLFF.

The V and J genes are TRBV18 and TRBJ1-5; 8 nucleotides match TRBD1. This CDR3 has 14 residues. CDR1 is KGHSH, CDR2 LQKENI, per germline. The trim removed 3 bases at V and 4 bases at J, leaving 2 bases unmatched. This CDR3 is CASSPGQGNQPQHF. The CDR3 DNA reads TGTGCCAGCTCACCCGGACAGGGAAATCAGCCCCAGCATTTT.

The chain joins TRBV28 to TRBJ1-2, with unresolved D. Trimming took 6 bases from V and 10 from J, leaving 18 bases between them. CDR3 length equals 13 residues. Germline loops: CDR1 MDHEN, CDR2 SYDVKM. This CDR3 is CASRSSPGSYYTF. The CDR3, as DNA: TGTGCCAGCAGGTCTTCCCCGGGAAGTTACTACACCTTC.

The chain recombines TRBV5-1 with TRBJ1-6, with 10 nucleotides matching TRBD1. Looked up from germline, CDR1 is SGHRS and CDR2 is YFSETQ. The CDR3 covers 14 residues. Trimming took 0 bases from V and 9 from J; bases not matched to a gene: 0. The CDR3 nucleotides are TGCGCCAGCAGCTTGGGGGACAGGGGTTCACCCCTCCACTTT. Its protein is CASSLGDRGSPLHF.

The chain is built from TRBV28 and TRBJ1-1; D uncertain. This CDR3 contains 11 residues. V lost 2 bases and J lost 7, with 5 bases in between. The germline V gene encodes CDR1 MDHEN and CDR2 SYDVKM. Written as DNA, the CDR3 is TGTGCCAGCAGTTTAGTCGGTGAAGCTTTCTTT. Its translation is CASSLVGEAFF.

In this sample, this clone turned up once. The chain carries TRBV11-2 and TRBJ1-6; TRBD1 aligns across 8 bases. Trimming removed 3 bases from V and 7 bases from J; junction bases left unmatched: 17. Looked up from germline, CDR1 is SGHAT and CDR2 is FQNNGV. The CDR3 extends over 19 amino acids. CDR3 residues: CASSFPRDRLDKANSPLHF. The CDR3 DNA reads TGTGCCAGCAGCTTTCCCCGGGACAGGCTTGACAAAGCGAATTCACCCCTCCACTTT.

The genes are TRBV3-1 (or the pseudogene TRBV3-2) and TRBJ2-3; 14 bases fit TRBD2. The CDR3 contains 20 residues. In germline, CDR1 is LGHDT, CDR2 YNNKEL (reference sequence). V lost 0 bases to trimming and J lost 4 bases; unmatched junction nucleotides: 12. CDR3 nucleotides: TGTGCCAGCAGCCAAGATCTTGGTCGCCGGACTAGCGGGAGGTCAGATACGCAGTATTTT. Translation gives CASSQDLGRRTSGRSDTQYF.

A few counts support this clone. The V call is TRBV2, the J call TRBJ2-5, with TRBD1 matching 9 bases. Germline CDR1 is SNHLY and CDR2 is FYNNEI. J gave up 2 bases and V 5 bases, and 6 bases lay outside the gene matches. The CDR3 contains 15 residues. CDR3 nucleotide sequence: TGTGCCAGCAGTCTCCGGGACAGGGTTCAAGAGACCCAGTACTTC. Translated, it gives CASSLRDRVQETQYF.

The chain combines TRBV7-2 with TRBJ1-1; D ambiguous. V lost 5 bases to trimming and J lost 0 bases, with 13 bases between them. The CDR3 covers 15 residues. Per germline, CDR1 SGHTA and CDR2 FQGNSA. The chain's CDR3 is CASSLLGFMNTEAFF. In nucleotides, the CDR3 is TGTGCCAGCAGCCTGCTTGGCTTCATGAACACTGAAGCTTTCTTT. The full variable domain, rest sourced from reference TRBV7-2 and TRBJ1-1, is GAGVSQSPSNKVTEKGKDVELRCDPISGHTALYWYRQSLGQGLEFLIYFQGNSAPDKSGLPSDRFSAERTGGSVSTLTIQRTQQEDSAVYLCASSLLGFMNTEAFFGQGTRLTVV.

The CDR3 nucleotides read TGTGCCAGCAGCTTCCGACAGGGGGCTGGCTACACCTTC. Its protein product is CASSFRQGAGYTF. The chain employs TRBV5-4 and TRBJ1-2, with 10 bases matching TRBD1. The CDR3 sequence is 13 residues long. Germline CDR1 is SGHNT and CDR2 is YYREEE (reference sequence). V lost 2 bases, J lost 7 bases, and 2 bases stayed unmatched.

This rearrangement joins TRBV19 to TRBJ1-3, with TRBD1 matching over 8 bases. The V segment lost 5 bases and the J segment 0 bases; nucleotides outside the gene matches: 3. From germline, CDR1 is LNHDA and CDR2 SQIVND (reference sequence). The CDR3 extends over 15 amino acids. CDR3 nucleotide sequence: TGTGCCAGTAGTTCGGGACAGGCCTCTGGAAACACCATATATTTT. Translation gives CASSSGQASGNTIYF.

The chain combines TRBV2 with TRBJ1-1; D is ambiguous. Trimming stripped 4 bases from V and 0 bases from J, with 6 bases between. Germline lookup yields CDR1 SNHLY and CDR2 FYNNEI. There are 13 residues in the CDR3. The CDR3 sequence: CASSGQMNTEAFF. The CDR3 region has the DNA TGTGCCAGCAGTGGCCAGATGAACACTGAAGCTTTCTTT.

This chain joins TRBV19 and TRBJ1-1; TRBD1 matches at 11 bases. This CDR3 region has 18 residues. Germline V gives CDR1 LNHDA, CDR2 SQIVND (reference sequence). Losses at the gene ends were 7 bases for V and 4 bases for J; bases not matched to a gene: 17. CDR3 in DNA: TGTGCCAGTAAATCCAGGGGGACAGGGGGGCTATATGTCACTGAAGCTTTCTTT. Protein sequence: CASKSRGTGGLYVTEAFF. Looking up the rest from reference TRBV19 and TRBJ1-1 gives the full variable domain: DGGITQSPKYLFRKEGQNVTLSCEQNLNHDAMYWYRQDPGQGLRLIYYSQIVNDFQKGDIAEGYSVSREKKESFPLTVTSAQKNPTAFYLCASKSRGTGGLYVTEAFFGQGTRLTVV.

A few counts support this clone. This chain uses TRBV7-9 with TRBJ2-2, with a weak D call TRBD2 (5 bases). In germline, CDR1 is SEHNR, CDR2 FQNEAQ (reference sequence). The CDR3 extends over 15 amino acids. V was pared by 11 bases and J by 6 bases, with 22 bases between. The CDR3 bases are TGTGCCTCCCCCCGGGGTCGTTCCCCGGCCGGGGAGCTGTTTTTT. It specifies CASPRGRSPAGELFF.

The V call is TRBV7-3, the J call TRBJ1-5; D gene ambiguous. The CDR3 sequence is 13 residues long. CDR1 and CDR2 from the germline V gene are SGHTA and FQGTGA. The ends were cut back, 1 base at V and 4 bases at J, with 5 bases in the middle. The DNA for the CDR3 is TGTGCCAGCAGCTTAAGCAGTAATCAGCCCCAGCATTTT. Residues: CASSLSSNQPQHF. Looking up the rest from reference TRBV7-3 and TRBJ1-5 gives the full variable domain: GAGVSQTPSNKVTEKGKYVELRCDPISGHTALYWYRQSLGQGPEFLIYFQGTGAADDSGLPNDRFFAVRPEGSVSTLKIQRTERGDSAVYLCASSLSSNQPQHFGDGTRLSIL.

With respect to this clone: One end of the junction is discordant with germline, which a read error may explain. The V call is TRBV7-3, the J call TRBJ2-1, with unresolved D. In germline, CDR1 is SGHTA, CDR2 FQGTGA. The length of the CDR3 is 13 residues. In nucleotides, the CDR3 is TGTGCCAGCAGCACCTACTCCGACAATGAGCAGTTCTTC. Protein product: CASSTYSDNEQFF.

The chain carries TRBV4-3 and TRBJ2-7, with TRBD2 as a possible D gene (5 bases). V was clipped by 0 bases and J by 3 bases, with 15 bases between them. Germline CDR1 LGHNA, CDR2 YSLEER. The CDR3 has 16 amino acids. The CDR3 DNA reads as TGCGCCAGCAGCCAAGATCTATTTACGGCGGGCTACGAGCAGTACTTC. This translates into CASSQDLFTAGYEQYF.

V and J are TRBV11-2 and TRBJ2-2, with 10 bases that match TRBD2. Germline V gives CDR1 SGHAT, CDR2 FQNNGV. This CDR3 contains 16 residues. Trimming cost V 5 bases and J 6 bases; bases outside gene matches: 9. The CDR3 bases are TGTGCCAGCAGCCATGAACTAGCGGGGCCCCCCGGGGAGCTGTTTTTT. The encoded protein is CASSHELAGPPGELFF.

The chain links TRBV7-3 to TRBJ2-1; 9 bases align to TRBD2. CDR1 SGHTA and CDR2 FQGTGA come from the germline V gene. This CDR3 spans 16 amino acids. V shed 5 bases, J shed 7 bases, and the junction held 12 bases outside the gene matches. CDR3 loop: CASSPRVGGGDNEQFF. The DNA of the CDR3 is TGTGCCAGCAGCCCCCGAGTGGGCGGGGGGGATAATGAGCAGTTCTTC. The variable domain in full, completed from reference TRBV7-3 and TRBJ2-1, reads GAGVSQTPSNKVTEKGKYVELRCDPISGHTALYWYRQSLGQGPEFLIYFQGTGAADDSGLPNDRFFAVRPEGSVSTLKIQRTERGDSAVYLCASSPRVGGGDNEQFFGPGTRLTVL.